The TCR beta chain described here comes from a study of cytomegalovirus exposure and HLA in healthy donors. As for the study in general: From HLA-typed donors, an early data release held approximately 85 million unique TCRs. Study-level points and caveats: An Asian-associated ancestry cluster reportedly showed fewer N-insertions than the roughly 670-donor mean in a later analysis. Some V segments, TRBV6-2 and TRBV6-3 among them, were indistinguishable and were therefore excluded. Among immune exposure information, only CMV serostatus was available.

The germline CDR1 and CDR2 sequences are LGHNA and YNFKEQ. J gave up 4 bases and V 4 bases, and 15 bases lay outside the gene matches. The CDR3 runs 19 residues. Regarding this clone: Its antigen remains unidentified.

With 60 Vbeta and 13 Jbeta primers, the PCR was carried out. Generated by immunoSEQ multiplex PCR, the TCRdb table keeps only in-frame clones and is missing some. The sample has around 170,000 clones, around 83% seen once. This rearrangement joins TRBV4-2 to TRBJ2-3, with 12 bases that match TRBD2. This sequence was found in a woman between 18 and 30 years old in good health and CMV-seronegative. Sequenced material: PBMCs. The CDR3 spells CASSLLAGGPSAGPDTQYF. The CDR3 nucleotides read TGTGCCAGCAGCCTCCTAGCGGGGGGGCCCTCTGCTGGCCCAGATACGCAGTATTTT.